This T cell receptor beta chain was recorded in a study of regulatory T cells in long-lasting Graves disease. Notes on the study in general: Preferential use of TRBV28, TRBJ1-2 and TRBJ2-5 was seen in persistent disease. Compared with new cases, persistent Graves' patients showed reduced TCR diversity.

Comment on this clonotype: The target antigen is unknown.

This sample's time point: newly diagnosed GD, antithyroid drugs for less than 3 months. Isolated PBMC RNA provided the starting material for the TCR library. Construction of the TCR beta libraries employed iRepertoire HTBI primers in conjunction with Arm-PCR of CDR3 regions. TCRdb processed the multiplex PCR reads anew with MiXCR; each CDR3 protein has one entry. The sample shows about 620,000 distinct CDR3 sequences, about 16% of them seen only once. Germline CDR1 GTSNPN, CDR2 SVGIG (reference sequence). V lost 0 bases to trimming and J lost 2 bases, with 4 bases between them. CDR3 length: 13 residues. This sample was shared with a second study, whose subject was T cells in Graves' hyperthyroidism and ophthalmopathy.

The chain carries TRBV30 and TRBJ2-2; D is unresolved. The sample was peripheral blood mononuclear cells (PBMCs), taken at new diagnosis, from a patient treated with antithyroid drugs. The sequence came from a woman between 25 and 40 years old with Graves disease. The CDR3 reads CAWSVGNTGELFF. The CDR3, as DNA: TGTGCCTGGAGTGTGGGTAACACCGGGGAGCTGTTTTTT.